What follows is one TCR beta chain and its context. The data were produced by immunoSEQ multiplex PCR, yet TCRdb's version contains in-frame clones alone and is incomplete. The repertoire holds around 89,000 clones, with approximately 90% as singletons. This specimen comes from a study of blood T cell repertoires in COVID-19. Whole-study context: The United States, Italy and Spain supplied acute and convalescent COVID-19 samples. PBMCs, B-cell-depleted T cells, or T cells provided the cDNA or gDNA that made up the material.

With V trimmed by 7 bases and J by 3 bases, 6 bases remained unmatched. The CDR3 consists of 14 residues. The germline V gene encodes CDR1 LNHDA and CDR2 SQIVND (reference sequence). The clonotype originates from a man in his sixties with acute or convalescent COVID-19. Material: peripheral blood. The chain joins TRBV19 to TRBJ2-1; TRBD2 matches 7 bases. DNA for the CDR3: TGTGCCAGTACCACCATAGCGGGCTACAATGAGCAGTTCTTC. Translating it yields CASTTIAGYNEQFF.